Listed below are T cell receptor beta chains from one sample, sequenced in a study of response to subunit inactivated influenza vaccine. Each CDR3 protein is one row after TCRdb ran MiXCR on the RT-PCR reads. Found here are some 550,000 distinct CDR3 sequences, 20% to 25% of them singletons; the top ten hold approximately 2.9%. These data were also filed under a second study, of T cells expressing NK-cell markers.

The sample consisted of CD4+ T cells sorted from PBMCs, taken 11 to 12 days after vaccination. The receptor set was obtained from a man aged 45 to 65 who received an inactivated influenza vaccine. The CDR3 runs from the conserved cysteine through the conserved F or W. A D gene is named only where the DNA matches it firmly. Where a row states a size, it is once, few, many or the class of an expanded clone; other rows omit it.

CDR3: CASSSGLAGWYTQYF
DNA: TGTGCTAGCAGCTCCGGACTAGCGGGGTGGTATACGCAGTATTTT
J: TRBJ2-3
V: TRBV7-7
size: few
D: TRBD2

CDR3: CATSRERFGNEQFF
DNA: TGTGCCACCTCACGGGAGAGATTTGGCAATGAGCAGTTCTTC
J: TRBJ2-1
V: TRBV6-1
size: NA
D: NA

CDR3: CASSPGLAGSTDTQYF
DNA: TGTGCCAGCAGCCCGGGACTAGCGGGAAGCACAGATACGCAGTATTTT
J: TRBJ2-3
V: TRBV11-2
size: few
D: TRBD2

CDR3: CASGLGGTDSGNTIYF
DNA: TGCGCCAGCGGCCTCGGGGGGACAGACTCTGGAAACACCATATATTTT
J: TRBJ1-3
V: TRBV5-1
size: few
D: TRBD1

CDR3: CASRDRGYEQYF
DNA: TGTGCCAGCAGGGACAGGGGTTACGAGCAGTACTTC
J: TRBJ2-7
V: TRBV2
size: NA
D: TRBD1

CDR3: CSAREGQLAGAFF
DNA: TGCAGTGCCAGGGAAGGACAGCTGGCTGGGGCTTTCTTT
J: TRBJ1-1
V: TRBV20-1
size: NA
D: NA

CDR3: CASSLFGAGANVLTF
DNA: TGTGCCAGCAGCTTATTCGGTGCTGGGGCCAACGTCCTGACTTTC
J: TRBJ2-6
V: TRBV7-9
size: NA
D: NA

CDR3: CSANPGLNTEAFF
DNA: TGCAGTGCTAATCCGGGATTGAACACTGAAGCTTTCTTT
J: TRBJ1-1
V: TRBV20-1
size: NA
D: NA

CDR3: CASSTFRVYEQYF
DNA: TGTGCCAGCAGTACTTTCCGGGTCTACGAGCAGTACTTC
J: TRBJ2-7
V: TRBV6-5
size: few
D: NA

CDR3: CASSQDFVGEQYF
DNA: TGTGCCAGCAGCCAAGATTTTGTGGGCGAGCAGTACTTC
J: TRBJ2-7
V: TRBV14
size: few
D: NA

CDR3: CSARDRGLAEQYF
DNA: TGCAGTGCTAGAGATCGGGGACTAGCTGAGCAGTACTTC
J: TRBJ2-7
V: TRBV20-1
size: few
D: TRBD2

CDR3: CASSRRGTYNEQFF
DNA: TGTGCCAGCAGCCGTAGGGGGACCTACAATGAGCAGTTCTTC
J: TRBJ2-1
V: TRBV7-2
size: NA
D: NA

CDR3: CASSLGGGALETQYF
DNA: TGTGCCAGCAGCCTGGGCGGGGGGGCCTTGGAGACCCAGTACTTC
J: TRBJ2-5
V: TRBV9
size: NA
D: TRBD2